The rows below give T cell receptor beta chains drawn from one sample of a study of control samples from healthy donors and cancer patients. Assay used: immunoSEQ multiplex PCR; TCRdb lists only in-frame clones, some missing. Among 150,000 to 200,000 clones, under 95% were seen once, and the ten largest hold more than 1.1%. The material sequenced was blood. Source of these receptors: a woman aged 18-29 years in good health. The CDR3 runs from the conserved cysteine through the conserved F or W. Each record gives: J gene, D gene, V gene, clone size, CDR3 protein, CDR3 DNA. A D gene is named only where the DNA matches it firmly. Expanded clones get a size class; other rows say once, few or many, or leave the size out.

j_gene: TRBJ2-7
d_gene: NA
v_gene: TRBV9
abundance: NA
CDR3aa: CASSVAVEGQSYEQYF
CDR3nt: TGTGCCAGCAGCGTAGCTGTGGAGGGCCAATCCTACGAGCAGTACTTC

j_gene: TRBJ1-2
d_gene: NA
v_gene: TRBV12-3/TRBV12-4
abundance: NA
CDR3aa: CASSPANYGYTF
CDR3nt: TGTGCCAGCAGCCCGGCTAACTATGGCTACACCTTC

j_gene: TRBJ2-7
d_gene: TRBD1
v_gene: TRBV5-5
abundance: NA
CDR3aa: CASSWRGQDYEQYF
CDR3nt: TGTGCCAGCAGCTGGCGGGGACAGGATTACGAGCAGTACTTC

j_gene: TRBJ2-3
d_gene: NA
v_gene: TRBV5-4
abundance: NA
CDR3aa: CASSHTDTQYF
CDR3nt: TGTGCCAGCAGCCACACAGATACGCAGTATTTT

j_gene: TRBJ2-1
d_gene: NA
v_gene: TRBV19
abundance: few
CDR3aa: CASSSFDEQFF
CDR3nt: TGTGCCAGTAGTTCATTCGATGAGCAGTTCTTC

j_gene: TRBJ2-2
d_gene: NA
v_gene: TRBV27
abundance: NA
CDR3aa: CASSLFSPRQVTGELFF
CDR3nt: TGTGCCAGCAGTTTATTTTCCCCCCGACAGGTAACCGGGGAGCTGTTTTTT

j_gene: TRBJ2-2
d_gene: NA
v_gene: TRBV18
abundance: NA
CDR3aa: CASSPVWGRNTGELFF
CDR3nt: TGTGCCAGCTCACCAGTATGGGGGAGGAACACCGGGGAGCTGTTTTTT

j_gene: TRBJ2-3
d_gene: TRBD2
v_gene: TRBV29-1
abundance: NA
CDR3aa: CSVRWGTNTDTQYF
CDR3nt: TGCAGCGTAAGGTGGGGGACTAACACAGATACGCAGTATTTT

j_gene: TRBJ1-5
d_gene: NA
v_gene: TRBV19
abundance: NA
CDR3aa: CASSMGQGNQPQHF
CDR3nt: TGTGCCAGTAGTATGGGGCAGGGGAATCAGCCCCAGCATTTT

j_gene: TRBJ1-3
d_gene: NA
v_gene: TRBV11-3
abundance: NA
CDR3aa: CASRRPGGNTIYF
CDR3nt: TGTGCCAGCAGACGCCCGGGGGGAAACACCATATATTTT

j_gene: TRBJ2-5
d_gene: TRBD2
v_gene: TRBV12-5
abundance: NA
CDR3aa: CASGLPSTSGARTQYF
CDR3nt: TGTGCTAGTGGTTTGCCATCGACTAGCGGGGCCAGGACCCAGTACTTC

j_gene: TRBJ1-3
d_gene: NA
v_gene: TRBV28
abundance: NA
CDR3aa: CASSLWVGAGNTIYF
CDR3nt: TGTGCCAGCAGTTTATGGGTAGGGGCTGGAAACACCATATATTTT

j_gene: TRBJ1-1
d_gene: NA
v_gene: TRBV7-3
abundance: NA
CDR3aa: CASSSLTSNTEAFF
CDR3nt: TGTGCCAGCAGCTCCCTGACATCGAACACTGAAGCTTTCTTT

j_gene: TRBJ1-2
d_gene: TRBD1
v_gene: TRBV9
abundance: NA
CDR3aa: CASSVGAGGISGYTF
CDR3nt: TGTGCCAGCAGCGTAGGGGCAGGGGGAATAAGTGGCTACACCTTC

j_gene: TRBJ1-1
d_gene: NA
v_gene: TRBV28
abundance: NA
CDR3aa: CASSSPSQGRTNTEAFF
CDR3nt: TGTGCCAGCAGTTCTCCCAGCCAGGGTCGGACTAACACTGAAGCTTTCTTT

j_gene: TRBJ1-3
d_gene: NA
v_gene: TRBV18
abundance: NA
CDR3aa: CASSGDSGNTIYF
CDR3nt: TGTGCCAGCTCGGGGGACTCTGGAAACACCATATATTTT

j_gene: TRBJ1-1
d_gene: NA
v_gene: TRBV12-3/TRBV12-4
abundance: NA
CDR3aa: CASSPHRETEAFF
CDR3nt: TGTGCCAGCAGTCCCCACAGGGAAACTGAAGCTTTCTTT

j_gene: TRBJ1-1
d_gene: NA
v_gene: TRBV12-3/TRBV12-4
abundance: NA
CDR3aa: CASIKQGNTEAFF
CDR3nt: TGTGCCAGCATTAAACAGGGCAACACTGAAGCTTTCTTT

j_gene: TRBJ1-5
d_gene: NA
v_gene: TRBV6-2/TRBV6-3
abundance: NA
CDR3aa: CASSYSSPGRIFRQPQHF
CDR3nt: TGTGCCAGCAGTTACTCTTCCCCGGGACGGATCTTTCGGCAGCCCCAGCATTTT

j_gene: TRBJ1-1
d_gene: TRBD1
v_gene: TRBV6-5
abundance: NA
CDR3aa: CASSRQGGTEAFF
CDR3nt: TGTGCCAGCAGCCGACAGGGGGGCACTGAAGCTTTCTTT

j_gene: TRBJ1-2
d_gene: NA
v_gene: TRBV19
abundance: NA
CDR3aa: CASSIVGGVLNYGYTF
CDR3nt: TGTGCCAGTAGTATAGTAGGCGGAGTACTTAACTATGGCTACACCTTC

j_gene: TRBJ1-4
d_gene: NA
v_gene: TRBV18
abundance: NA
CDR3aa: CASSPVRQSEKLFF
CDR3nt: TGTGCCAGCTCACCCGTAAGACAGTCTGAAAAACTGTTTTTT

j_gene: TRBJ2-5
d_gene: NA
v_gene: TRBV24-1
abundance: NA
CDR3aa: CATSDSRQGLETQYF
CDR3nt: TGTGCCACCAGTGATTCACGGCAGGGACTAGAGACCCAGTACTTC

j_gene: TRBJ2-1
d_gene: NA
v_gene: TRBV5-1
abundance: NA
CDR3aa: CASSLESGPYNEQFF
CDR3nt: TGCGCCAGCAGCTTAGAAAGTGGACCCTACAATGAGCAGTTCTTC

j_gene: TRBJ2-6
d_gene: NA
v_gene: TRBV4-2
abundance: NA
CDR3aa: CASSQYFAGATSGANVLTF
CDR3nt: TGTGCCAGCAGCCAATATTTTGCAGGAGCGACCTCTGGGGCCAACGTCCTGACTTTC

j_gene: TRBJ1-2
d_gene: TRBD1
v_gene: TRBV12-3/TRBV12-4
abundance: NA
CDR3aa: CASRFTGDYGYTF
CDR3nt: TGTGCCAGCAGGTTCACAGGGGACTATGGCTACACCTTC

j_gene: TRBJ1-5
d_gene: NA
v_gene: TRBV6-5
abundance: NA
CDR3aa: CASTLFLLGNQPQHF
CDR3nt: TGTGCCAGCACCCTATTCCTGTTGGGCAATCAGCCCCAGCATTTT

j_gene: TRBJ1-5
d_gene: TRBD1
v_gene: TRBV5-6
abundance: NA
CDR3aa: CASSHQGAAQPQHF
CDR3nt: TGTGCCAGCAGCCACCAGGGGGCGGCTCAGCCCCAGCATTTT

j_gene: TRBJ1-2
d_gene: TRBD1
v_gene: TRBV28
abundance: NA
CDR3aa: CASSPSPTFNRGFIRGYTF
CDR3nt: TGTGCCAGCAGTCCTTCCCCAACATTTAACAGGGGTTTTATCCGGGGCTACACCTTC

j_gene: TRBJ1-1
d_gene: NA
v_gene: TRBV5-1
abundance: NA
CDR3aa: CASSGDGLDTEAFF
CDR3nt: TGCGCCAGCTCCGGGGACGGCCTTGACACTGAAGCTTTCTTT

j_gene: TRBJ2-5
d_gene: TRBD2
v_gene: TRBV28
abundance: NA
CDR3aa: CASSFIAGVSRETQYF
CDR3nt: TGTGCCAGCAGTTTTATAGCGGGAGTCAGCAGGGAGACCCAGTACTTC

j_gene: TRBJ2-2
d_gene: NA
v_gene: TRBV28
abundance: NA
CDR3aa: CASRVNTGELFF
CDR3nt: TGTGCCAGCAGGGTAAACACCGGGGAGCTGTTTTTT

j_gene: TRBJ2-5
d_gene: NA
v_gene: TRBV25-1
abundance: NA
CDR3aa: CASSDQGLQRETQYF
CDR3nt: TGTGCCAGCAGTGACCAGGGCCTTCAACGGGAGACCCAGTACTTC

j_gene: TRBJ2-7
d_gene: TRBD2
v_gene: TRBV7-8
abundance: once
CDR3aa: CASSYRLAGGPSVEQYF
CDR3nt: TGTGCCAGCAGCTACAGACTAGCGGGAGGGCCCTCGGTCGAGCAGTACTTC

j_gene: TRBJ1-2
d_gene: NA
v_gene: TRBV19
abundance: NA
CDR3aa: CASSPGTLVYGYTF
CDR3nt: TGTGCCAGTAGTCCTGGGACATTGGTCTATGGCTACACCTTC

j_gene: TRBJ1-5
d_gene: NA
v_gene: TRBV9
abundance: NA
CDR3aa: CASSVGAGNQPQHF
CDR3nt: TGTGCCAGCAGCGTGGGGGCGGGCAATCAGCCCCAGCATTTT

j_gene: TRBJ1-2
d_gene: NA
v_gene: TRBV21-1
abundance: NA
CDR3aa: CASCCYGYTF
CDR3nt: TGTGCCAGTTGTTGCTATGGCTACACCTTC

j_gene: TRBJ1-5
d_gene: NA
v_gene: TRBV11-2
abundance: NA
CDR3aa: CASSPSRQEPQHF
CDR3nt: TGTGCCAGCAGCCCCTCTCGGCAGGAGCCCCAGCATTTT

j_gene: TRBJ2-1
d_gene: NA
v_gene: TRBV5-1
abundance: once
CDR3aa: CASSFALGEAHRNEQFF
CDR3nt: TGCGCCAGCAGTTTTGCCTTAGGGGAGGCACACAGGAATGAGCAGTTCTTC

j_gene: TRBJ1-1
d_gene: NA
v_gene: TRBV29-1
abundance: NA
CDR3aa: CSVAVRKDEAFF
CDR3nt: TGCAGCGTTGCAGTAAGAAAGGATGAAGCTTTCTTT

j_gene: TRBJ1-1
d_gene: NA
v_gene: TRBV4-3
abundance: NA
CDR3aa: CASSANGNGVEAFF
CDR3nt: TGCGCCAGCAGCGCTAACGGGAACGGGGTGGAAGCTTTCTTT

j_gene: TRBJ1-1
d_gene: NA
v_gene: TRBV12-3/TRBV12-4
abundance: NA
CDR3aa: CASSFLAEAFF
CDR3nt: TGTGCCAGCAGTTTCTTGGCTGAAGCTTTCTTT

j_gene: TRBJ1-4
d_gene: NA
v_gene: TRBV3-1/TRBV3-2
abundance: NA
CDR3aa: CASSQTGEKLFF
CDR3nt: TGTGCCAGCAGCCAAACCGGTGAAAAACTGTTTTTT

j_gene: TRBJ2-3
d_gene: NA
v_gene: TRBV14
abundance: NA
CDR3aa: CASSQEGPDTQYF
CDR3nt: TGTGCCAGCAGCCAGGAGGGCCCGGATACGCAGTATTTT

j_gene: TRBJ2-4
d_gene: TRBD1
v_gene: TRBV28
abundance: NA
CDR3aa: CASSLQGAAGNIQYF
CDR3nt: TGTGCCAGCAGTCTACAGGGGGCCGCTGGGAACATTCAGTACTTC

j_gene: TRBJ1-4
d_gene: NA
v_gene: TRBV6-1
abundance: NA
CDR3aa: CASSETPGGGVGANEKLFF
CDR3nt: TGTGCCAGCAGTGAAACCCCCGGAGGCGGGGTCGGGGCTAATGAAAAACTGTTTTTT

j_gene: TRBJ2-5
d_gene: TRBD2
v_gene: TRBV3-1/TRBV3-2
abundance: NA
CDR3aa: CASNPTLAGGGETQYF
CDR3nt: TGTGCCAGCAACCCGACTTTAGCGGGAGGGGGCGAGACCCAGTACTTC

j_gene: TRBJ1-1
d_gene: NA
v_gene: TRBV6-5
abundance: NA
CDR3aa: CASSYSAGVNTEAFF
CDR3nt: TGTGCCAGCAGTTACTCCGCAGGAGTGAACACTGAAGCTTTCTTT

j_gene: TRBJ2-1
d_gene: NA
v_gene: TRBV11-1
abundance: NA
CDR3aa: CASRYRALGYNEQFF
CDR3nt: TGTGCCAGCCGATACAGGGCTTTGGGTTACAATGAGCAGTTCTTC

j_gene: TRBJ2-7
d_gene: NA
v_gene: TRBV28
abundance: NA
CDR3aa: CASTMWGVLEQYF
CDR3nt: TGTGCCAGCACCATGTGGGGGGTCCTCGAGCAGTACTTC

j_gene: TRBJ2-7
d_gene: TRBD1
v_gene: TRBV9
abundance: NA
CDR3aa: CASSVEGQGTYEQYF
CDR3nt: TGTGCCAGCAGCGTAGAGGGACAGGGGACTTACGAGCAGTACTTC

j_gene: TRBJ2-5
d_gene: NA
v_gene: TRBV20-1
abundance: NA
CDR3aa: CSANSQETQYF
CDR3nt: TGCAGTGCGAACAGCCAAGAGACCCAGTACTTC

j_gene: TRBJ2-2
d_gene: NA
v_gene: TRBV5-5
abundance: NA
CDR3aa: CASSLLIEGPLFF
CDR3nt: TGTGCCAGCAGCTTGTTGATCGAAGGGCCCCTGTTTTTT

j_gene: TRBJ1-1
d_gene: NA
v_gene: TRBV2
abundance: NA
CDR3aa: CASSLYREVTEAFF
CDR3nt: TGTGCCAGCAGCCTTTACAGGGAGGTCACTGAAGCTTTCTTT

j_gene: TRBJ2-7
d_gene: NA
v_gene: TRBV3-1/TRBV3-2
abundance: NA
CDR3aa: CASSQGTGTYEQYF
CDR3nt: TGTGCCAGCAGCCAAGGAACAGGGACCTACGAGCAGTACTTC

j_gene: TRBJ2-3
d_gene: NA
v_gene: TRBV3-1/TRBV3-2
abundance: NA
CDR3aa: CASSQPYSTDTQYF
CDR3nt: TGTGCCAGCAGCCAACCGTACAGCACAGATACGCAGTATTTT

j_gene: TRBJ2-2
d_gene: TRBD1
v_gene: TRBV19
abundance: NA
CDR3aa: CASSDRGPRWELFF
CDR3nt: TGTGCCAGTTCGGACAGGGGGCCGCGCTGGGAGCTGTTTTTT

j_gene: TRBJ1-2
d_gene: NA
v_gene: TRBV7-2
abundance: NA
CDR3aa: CASSLGGSYGYTF
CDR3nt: TGTGCCAGCAGCTTAGGGGGGAGCTATGGCTACACCTTC